This T cell receptor (beta chain) appears in the sequencing data of a study of T cells after yellow fever vaccination. Study-wide background: Each low-cell-number fraction was prepared by means of SMART-Seq v4 Ultra Low Input.

CDR1 and CDR2 from the germline V gene are SGHRS and YFSETQ. There are 17 residues in the CDR3. Losses at the gene ends were 5 bases for V and 2 bases for J; bases not matched to a gene: 10. General study findings and limits: When the response was secondary, it was weaker but reached its peak faster, day 5 versus 15.

This clonotype has at least ten counts. Its antigen is unknown. Making TCR cDNA involved 5'RACE template switching, which added UMIs and a universal primer site. TCRdb called the 5' RACE reads again in MiXCR, with one record for every CDR3 protein. The sample has 250,000 to 400,000 distinct CDR3 sequences; 4% to 5.5% are singletons. This TCR came from a man aged 18 to 30 who received the YFV17D yellow fever vaccine. This chain links TRBV5-1 with TRBJ2-1; 10 positions match TRBD2. This specimen was PBMCs, taken 15 days after the yellow fever booster vaccination. CDR3 in DNA: TGCGCCAGCAGTCGCACCGGGACTAGCGCCACCTACAATGAGCAGTTCTTC. Its translation: CASSRTGTSATYNEQFF. The full variable domain, its missing parts supplied by reference TRBV5-1 and TRBJ2-1, is KAGVTQTPRYLIKTRGQQVTLSCSPISGHRSVSWYQQTPGQGLQFLFEYFSETQRNKGNFPGRFSGRQFSNSRSEMNVSTLELGDSALYLCASSRTGTSATYNEQFFGPGTRLTVL.